This TCR beta chain was sequenced for a study of OX40 agonist ivuxolimab in advanced cancers. For the wider study: The costimulatory receptor OX40 (CD134) was targeted by ivuxolimab, a fully human IgG2 agonistic monoclonal antibody. Intravenous ivuxolimab was administered to patients every 2 weeks at six dose levels: 0.01, 0.1, 0.3, 1.5, 3 and 10 mg/kg. Among the approximately 54 dose-escalation patients, roughly 20 had hepatocellular carcinoma, roughly 15 melanoma, 9 renal cell carcinoma and 9 head and neck cancer. The dose-escalation cohort was about 87% male with a mean age of about 54 years, ranging from roughly 20 to 85. Patients were allowed to have had prior anti-PD-1, anti-PD-L1 or anti-CTLA-4 therapy, and 40% of the dose-escalation patients had previously received checkpoint inhibitors. Partial responses occurred in three dose-escalation patients: two with cutaneous melanoma and one with hepatocellular carcinoma. The point of sequencing TCRbeta in the periphery was to test whether ivuxolimab changed TCR sequence diversity and drove clonal T-cell expansion. The monotherapy dose-escalation portion (N of about 50 patients) of the phase I ivuxolimab trial is reported in the paper. Findings and caveats that apply to the study as a whole: The antigen specificity of the peripheral T cells that underwent clonal expansion was not determined. After ivuxolimab, more expanded clones were found on average in CD8+ T cells than in CD4+ T cells. At doses of 0.1 to 3.0 mg/kg, clonal expansion of both CD4+ and CD8+ T cells in blood was seen between baseline and week 6. Low levels of normalized T-cell clonal expansion were also shown by some nonresponding patients. In the 0.1-3.0 mg/kg groups, partial responders had among the lowest normalized peripheral clonal expansion, particularly in CD8+ T cells.

Patients with autoimmune disease history or receiving systemic immunosuppression were excluded from the trial. Peripheral blood for TCR sequencing was collected from all dose cohorts at baseline, on cycle 4 day 1, and on cycle 7 day 1. Samples were obtained from an open-label, multicenter, first-in-human phase I dose-escalation trial of ivuxolimab. Adults with locally advanced or metastatic head and neck squamous cell, hepatocellular, melanoma or renal cell carcinoma were enrolled in the trial. Before TCR sequencing, CD4+ and CD8+ T cells were separately sorted from peripheral blood. Genomic DNA was extracted from sorted cells for sequencing of the TCRbeta CDR3 region. TCRbeta CDR3 regions were sequenced using the immunoSEQ Assay. TCRdb's version of the immuneACCESS table is confined to in-frame rearrangements and falls short of the full clone set. An unresolved V gene accounts for under half of the shortfall where checked; the remainder is of unknown origin. Recorded for this sample are about 86,000 clones; about 90% of them occurred a single time. The ten largest clonotypes hold about 9% of the sample.

V is clipped by 2 bases and J by 7 bases, and the sequence between their germline boundaries is 17 bases long. Reading from cysteine to phenylalanine, the CDR3 counts 16 amino acids. Only the CDR3 region is kept as DNA, spanning 48 bases read in frame from base 1. According to the germline V gene, CDR1 reads MNHEY and CDR2 reads SVGAGI. With regard to this clone: The target of this receptor is not known. The sample holds no much larger clone one base away, and base qualities are not on file.

The rearrangement combines TRBV6-5 with TRBJ1-4; possibly the D gene is TRBD1, per 6 matching bases. The TCR sequence derives from an adult with an advanced solid tumor such as melanoma, head and neck, liver or kidney cancer. Sequences were derived from CD4+ or CD8+ T cells sorted from blood, sampled in a trial of the OX40 agonist ivuxolimab. CDR3 reads: CASSYAPGHEPEKLFF. At the DNA level, the sequence is TGTGCCAGCAGTTACGCCCCGGGACACGAACCTGAAAAACTGTTTTTT.